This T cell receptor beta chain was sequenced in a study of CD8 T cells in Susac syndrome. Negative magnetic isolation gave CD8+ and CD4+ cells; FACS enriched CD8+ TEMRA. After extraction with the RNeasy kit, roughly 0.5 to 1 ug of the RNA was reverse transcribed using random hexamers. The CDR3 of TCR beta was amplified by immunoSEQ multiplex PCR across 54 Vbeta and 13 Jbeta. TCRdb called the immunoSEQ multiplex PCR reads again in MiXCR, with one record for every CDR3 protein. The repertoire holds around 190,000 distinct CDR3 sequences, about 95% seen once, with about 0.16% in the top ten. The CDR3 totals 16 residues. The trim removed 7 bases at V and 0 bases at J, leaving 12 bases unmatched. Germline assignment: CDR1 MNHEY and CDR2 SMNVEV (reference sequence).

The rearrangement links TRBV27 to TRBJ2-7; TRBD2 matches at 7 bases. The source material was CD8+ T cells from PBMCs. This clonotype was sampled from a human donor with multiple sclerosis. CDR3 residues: CASTTTGGGSSYEQYF. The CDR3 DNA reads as TGTGCCAGCACCACCACCGGCGGGGGAAGCTCCTACGAGCAGTACTTC.